This record looks at one T cell receptor (beta chain) sequence and its context. This sample was included in a study of blood T cell repertoires in COVID-19. Study details: Samples came from the United States, Italy and Spain, spanning acute and convalescent COVID-19. Nucleic acid was either cDNA or gDNA, and it came from T cells, B-cell-depleted T cells, or PBMCs.

The junction had 9 bases not matched to a gene; V was cut back by 4 bases and J by 2 bases. Germline assignment: CDR1 LGHNA and CDR2 YNFKEQ. The length of the CDR3 is 17 residues. Original handling: Reference gene primer amplification gave estimated nucleated cell counts. Data came from immunoSEQ multiplex PCR; TCRdb stores just in-frame clones and leaves some out. That table furnishes V, J and clone size, whereas the DNA furnished D and trimming. The sample holds approximately 240,000 clones, over 75% seen once. This chain joins TRBV4-2 and TRBJ2-5; 11 bases are a match to TRBD1. The TCR originated in a middle-aged woman who had recovered from COVID-19. The sequencing sample was made of peripheral blood. CDR3 nucleotides: TGTGCCAGCAGCCCCGTCGGGACAGGGGGTAGTCAAGAGACCCAGTACTTC. It specifies CASSPVGTGGSQETQYF.